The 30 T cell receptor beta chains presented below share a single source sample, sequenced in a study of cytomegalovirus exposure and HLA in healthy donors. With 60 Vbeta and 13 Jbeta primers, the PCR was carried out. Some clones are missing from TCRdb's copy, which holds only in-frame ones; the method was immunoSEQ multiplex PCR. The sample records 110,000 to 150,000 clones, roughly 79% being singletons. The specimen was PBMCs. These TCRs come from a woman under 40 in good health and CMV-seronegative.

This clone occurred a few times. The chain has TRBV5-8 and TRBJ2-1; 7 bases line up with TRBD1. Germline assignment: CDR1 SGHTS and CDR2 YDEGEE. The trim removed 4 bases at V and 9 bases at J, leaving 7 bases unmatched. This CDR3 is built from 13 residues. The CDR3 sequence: CASSQQGFSEQFF. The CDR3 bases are TGTGCCAGCAGCCAACAGGGGTTCAGTGAGCAGTTCTTC.

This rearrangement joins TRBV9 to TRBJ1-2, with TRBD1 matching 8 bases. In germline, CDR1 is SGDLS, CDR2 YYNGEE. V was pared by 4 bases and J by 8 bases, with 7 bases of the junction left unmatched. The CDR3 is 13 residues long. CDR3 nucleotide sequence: TGTGCCAGCAGCCAATTACGGACAGGGGGCTACACCTTC. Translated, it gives CASSQLRTGGYTF.

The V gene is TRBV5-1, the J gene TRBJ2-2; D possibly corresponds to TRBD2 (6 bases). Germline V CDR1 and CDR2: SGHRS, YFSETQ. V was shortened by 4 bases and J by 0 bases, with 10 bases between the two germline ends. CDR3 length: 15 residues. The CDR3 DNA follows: TGCGCCAGCAGCCCCGGGACTTCGAACACCGGGGAGCTGTTTTTT. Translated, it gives CASSPGTSNTGELFF.

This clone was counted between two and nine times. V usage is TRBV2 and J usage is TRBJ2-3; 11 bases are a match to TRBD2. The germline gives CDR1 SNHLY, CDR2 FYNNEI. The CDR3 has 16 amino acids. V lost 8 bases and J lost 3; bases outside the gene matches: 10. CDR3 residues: CASGNSGGAGTDTQYF. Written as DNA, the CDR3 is TGTGCCAGCGGAAATAGCGGGGGGGCCGGTACAGATACGCAGTATTTT.

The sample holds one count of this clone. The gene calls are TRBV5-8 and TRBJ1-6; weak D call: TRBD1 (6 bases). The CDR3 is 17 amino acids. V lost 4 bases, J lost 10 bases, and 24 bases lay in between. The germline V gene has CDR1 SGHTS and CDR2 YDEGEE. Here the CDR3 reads CASSLFVHRADVSPLHF. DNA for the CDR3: TGTGCCAGCAGCCTATTCGTCCACAGGGCCGATGTCTCACCCCTCCACTTT.

This CDR3 is CASKEEFIQSEAFF. The DNA of the CDR3 is TGTGCCAGCAAAGAGGAATTTATTCAGTCTGAAGCTTTCTTT. The rearrangement uses TRBV6-1 and TRBJ1-1; D uncertain. This CDR3 is 14 amino acids long. V was clipped by 7 bases and J by 6 bases, with 18 bases between them. Germline V CDR1 and CDR2: MNHNS, SASEGT.

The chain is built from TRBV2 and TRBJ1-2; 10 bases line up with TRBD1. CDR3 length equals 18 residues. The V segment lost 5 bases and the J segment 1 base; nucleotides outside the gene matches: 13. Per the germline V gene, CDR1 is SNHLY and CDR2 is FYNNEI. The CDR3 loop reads CASSSHGTGAKRNYGYTF. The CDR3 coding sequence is TGTGCCAGCAGTTCACACGGGACAGGGGCGAAGCGTAACTATGGCTACACCTTC.

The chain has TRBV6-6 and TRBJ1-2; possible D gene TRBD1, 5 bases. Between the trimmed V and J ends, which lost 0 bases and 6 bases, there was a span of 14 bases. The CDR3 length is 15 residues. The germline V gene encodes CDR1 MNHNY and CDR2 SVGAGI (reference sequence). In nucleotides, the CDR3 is TGTGCCAGCAGTTACTCGACTGGACAAATCGATGGCTACACCTTC. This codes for CASSYSTGQIDGYTF.

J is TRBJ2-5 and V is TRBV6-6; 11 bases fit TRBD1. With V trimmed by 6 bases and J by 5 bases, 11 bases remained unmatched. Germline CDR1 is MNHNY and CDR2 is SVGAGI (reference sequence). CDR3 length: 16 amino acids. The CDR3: CASSRSDRGLRETQYF. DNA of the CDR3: TGTGCCAGCAGCAGGTCGGACAGGGGGCTTCGTGAGACCCAGTACTTC.

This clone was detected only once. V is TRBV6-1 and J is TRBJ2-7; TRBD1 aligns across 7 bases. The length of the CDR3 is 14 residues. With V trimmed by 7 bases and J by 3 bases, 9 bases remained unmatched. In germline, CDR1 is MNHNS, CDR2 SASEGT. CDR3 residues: CASTRQGSYYEQYF. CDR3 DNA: TGTGCCAGCACCAGACAGGGAAGCTACTACGAGCAGTACTTC.

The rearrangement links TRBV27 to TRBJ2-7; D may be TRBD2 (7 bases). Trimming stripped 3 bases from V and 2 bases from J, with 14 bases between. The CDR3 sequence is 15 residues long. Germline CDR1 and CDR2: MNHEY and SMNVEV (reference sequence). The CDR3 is CASSFEGGGPYEQYF. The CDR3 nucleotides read TGTGCCAGCAGTTTCGAGGGGGGGGGCCCCTACGAGCAGTACTTC.

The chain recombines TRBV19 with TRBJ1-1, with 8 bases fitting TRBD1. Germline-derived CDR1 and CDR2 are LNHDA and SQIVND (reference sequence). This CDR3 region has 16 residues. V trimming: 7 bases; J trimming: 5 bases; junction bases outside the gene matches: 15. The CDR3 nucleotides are TGTGCCAGTAAAACTACGACAGGGGCCTATACGACTGAAGCTTTCTTT. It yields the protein CASKTTTGAYTTEAFF.

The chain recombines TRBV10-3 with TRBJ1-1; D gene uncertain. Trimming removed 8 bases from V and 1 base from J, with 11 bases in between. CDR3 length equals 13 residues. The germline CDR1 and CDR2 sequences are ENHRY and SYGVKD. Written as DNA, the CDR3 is TGTGCCATCCGAGCAGGCCAGAACACTGAAGCTTTCTTT. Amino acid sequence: CAIRAGQNTEAFF.

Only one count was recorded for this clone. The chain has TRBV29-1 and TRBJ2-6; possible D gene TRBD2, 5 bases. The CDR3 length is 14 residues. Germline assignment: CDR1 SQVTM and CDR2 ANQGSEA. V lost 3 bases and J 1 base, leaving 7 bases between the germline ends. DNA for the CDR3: TGCAGCGTTGACGAGGGATCTGGGGCCAACGTCCTGACTTTC. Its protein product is CSVDEGSGANVLTF.

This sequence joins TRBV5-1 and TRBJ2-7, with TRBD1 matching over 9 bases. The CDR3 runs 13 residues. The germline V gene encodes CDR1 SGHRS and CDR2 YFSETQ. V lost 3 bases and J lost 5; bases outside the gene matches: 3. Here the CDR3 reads CASSWTGVNEQYF. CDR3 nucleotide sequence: TGCGCCAGCAGCTGGACAGGGGTAAACGAGCAGTACTTC. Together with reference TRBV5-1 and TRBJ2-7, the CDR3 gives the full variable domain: KAGVTQTPRYLIKTRGQQVTLSCSPISGHRSVSWYQQTPGQGLQFLFEYFSETQRNKGNFPGRFSGRQFSNSRSEMNVSTLELGDSALYLCASSWTGVNEQYFGPGTRLTVT.

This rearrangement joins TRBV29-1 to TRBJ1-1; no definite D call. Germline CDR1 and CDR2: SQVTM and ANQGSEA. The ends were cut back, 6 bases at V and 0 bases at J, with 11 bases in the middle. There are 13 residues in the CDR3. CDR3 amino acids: CSVKGGMNTEAFF. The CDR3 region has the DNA TGCAGCGTGAAGGGCGGGATGAACACTGAAGCTTTCTTT.

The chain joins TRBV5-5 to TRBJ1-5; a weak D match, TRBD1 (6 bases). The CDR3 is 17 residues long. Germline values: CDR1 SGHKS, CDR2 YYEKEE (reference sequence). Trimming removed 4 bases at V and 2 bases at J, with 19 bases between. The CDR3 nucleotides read TGTGCCAGCAGCGATTCCAGGGGATGGGGTGGCAATCAGCCCCAGCATTTT. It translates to CASSDSRGWGGNQPQHF.

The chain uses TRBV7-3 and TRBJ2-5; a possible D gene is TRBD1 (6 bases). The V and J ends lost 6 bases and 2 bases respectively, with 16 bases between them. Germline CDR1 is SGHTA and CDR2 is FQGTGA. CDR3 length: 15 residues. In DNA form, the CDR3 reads TGTGCCAGCAGTCAAATCGGTGGACAGCAAGAGACCCAGTACTTC. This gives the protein CASSQIGGQQETQYF.

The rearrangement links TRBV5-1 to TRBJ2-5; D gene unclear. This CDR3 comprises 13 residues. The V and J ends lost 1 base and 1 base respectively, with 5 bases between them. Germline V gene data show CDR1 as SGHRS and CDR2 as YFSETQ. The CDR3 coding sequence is TGCGCCAGCAGCTTGTCTAGCCAAGAGACCCAGTACTTC. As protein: CASSLSSQETQYF.

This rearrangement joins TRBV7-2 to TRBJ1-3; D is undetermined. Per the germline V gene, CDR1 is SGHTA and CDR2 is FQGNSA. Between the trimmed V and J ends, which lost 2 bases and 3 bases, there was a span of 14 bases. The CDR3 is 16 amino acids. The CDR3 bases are TGTGCCAGCAGCTTATCCCGGACCAGCGGTGGAAACACCATATATTTT. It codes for CASSLSRTSGGNTIYF.

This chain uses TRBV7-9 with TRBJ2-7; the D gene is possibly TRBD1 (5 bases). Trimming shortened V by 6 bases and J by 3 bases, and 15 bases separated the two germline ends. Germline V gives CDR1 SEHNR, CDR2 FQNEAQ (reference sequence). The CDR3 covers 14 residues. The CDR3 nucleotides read TGTGCCAGCAGTTTCGACCGGACACTCTACGAGCAGTACTTC. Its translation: CASSFDRTLYEQYF.

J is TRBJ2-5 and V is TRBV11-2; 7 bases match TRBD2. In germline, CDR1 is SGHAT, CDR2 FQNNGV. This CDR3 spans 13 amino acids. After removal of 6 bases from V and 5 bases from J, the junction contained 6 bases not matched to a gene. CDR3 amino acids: CASRGQGGETQYF. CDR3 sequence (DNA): TGTGCCAGCAGGGGCCAGGGAGGGGAGACCCAGTACTTC.

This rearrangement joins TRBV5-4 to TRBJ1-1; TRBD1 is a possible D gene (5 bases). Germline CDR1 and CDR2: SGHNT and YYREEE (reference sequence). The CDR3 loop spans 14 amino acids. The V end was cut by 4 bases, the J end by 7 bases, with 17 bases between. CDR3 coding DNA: TGTGCCAGCAGCCGGGAGGGCAGGGCCGATGAAGCTTTCTTT. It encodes CASSREGRADEAFF. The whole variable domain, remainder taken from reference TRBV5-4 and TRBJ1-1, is ETGVTQSPTHLIKTRGQQVTLRCSSQSGHNTVSWYQQALGQGPQFIFQYYREEENGRGNFPPRFSGLQFPNYSSELNVNALELDDSALYLCASSREGRADEAFFGQGTRLTVV.

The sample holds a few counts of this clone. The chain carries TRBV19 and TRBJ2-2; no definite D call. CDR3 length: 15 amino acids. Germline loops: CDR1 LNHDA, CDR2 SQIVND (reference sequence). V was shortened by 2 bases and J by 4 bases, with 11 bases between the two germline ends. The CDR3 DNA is TGTGCCAGTAGTATATCACGGGTGGTCACCGGGGAGCTGTTTTTT. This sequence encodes CASSISRVVTGELFF.

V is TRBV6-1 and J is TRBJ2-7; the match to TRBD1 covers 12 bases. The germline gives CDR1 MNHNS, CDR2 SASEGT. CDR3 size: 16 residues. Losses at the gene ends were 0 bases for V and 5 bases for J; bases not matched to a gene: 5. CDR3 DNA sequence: TGTGCCAGCAGTGAAGCGCAGGGGACAGGGGGCCACGAGCAGTACTTC. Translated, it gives CASSEAQGTGGHEQYF.

The CDR3 nucleotides read TGTGCCAGCAGGGAGGGCGGAAGCACTGAAGCTTTCTTT. This gives the protein CASREGGSTEAFF. The rearrangement joins TRBV7-8 to TRBJ1-1; D is ambiguous. The germline V and J ends were trimmed by 6 bases and 4 bases, with 12 bases remaining between them. This CDR3 is 13 amino acids long. CDR1 is SGHVS and CDR2 is FQNEAQ in the germline V gene. The entire variable domain, with the rest obtained from reference TRBV7-8 and TRBJ1-1, is as follows: GAGVSQSPRYKVAKRGQDVALRCDPISGHVSLFWYQQALGQGPEFLTYFQNEAQLDKSGLPSDRFFAERPEGSVSTLKIQRTQQEDSAVYLCASREGGSTEAFFGQGTRLTVV.

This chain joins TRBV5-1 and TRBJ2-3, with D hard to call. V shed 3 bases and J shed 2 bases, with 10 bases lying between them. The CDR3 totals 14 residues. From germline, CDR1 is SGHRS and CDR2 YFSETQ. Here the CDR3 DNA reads TGCGCCAGCAGCTCCTCCTGGCCCACAGATACGCAGTATTTT. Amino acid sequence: CASSSSWPTDTQYF.

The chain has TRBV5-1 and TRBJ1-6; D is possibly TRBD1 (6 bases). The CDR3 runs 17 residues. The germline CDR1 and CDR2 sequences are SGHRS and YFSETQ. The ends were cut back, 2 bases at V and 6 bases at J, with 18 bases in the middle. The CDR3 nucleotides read TGCGCCAGCAGCTTCAGTGCCCAGGGGAATAGTAATTCACCCCTCCACTTT. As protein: CASSFSAQGNSNSPLHF.

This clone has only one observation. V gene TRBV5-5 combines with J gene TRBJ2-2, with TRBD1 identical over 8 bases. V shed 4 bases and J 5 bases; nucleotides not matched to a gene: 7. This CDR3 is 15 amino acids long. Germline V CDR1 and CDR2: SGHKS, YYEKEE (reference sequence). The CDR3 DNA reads TGTGCCAGCAGCCTCGGACAGGGTTGGACCGGGGAGCTGTTTTTT. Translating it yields CASSLGQGWTGELFF. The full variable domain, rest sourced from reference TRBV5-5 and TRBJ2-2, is DAGVTQSPTHLIKTRGQQVTLRCSPISGHKSVSWYQQVLGQGPQFIFQYYEKEERGRGNFPDRFSARQFPNYSSELNVNALLLGDSALYLCASSLGQGWTGELFFGEGSRLTVL.

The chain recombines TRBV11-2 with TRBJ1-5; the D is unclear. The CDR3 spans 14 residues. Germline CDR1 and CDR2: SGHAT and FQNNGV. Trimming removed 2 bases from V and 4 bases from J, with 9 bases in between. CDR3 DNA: TGTGCCAGCAGCTTATCCCACAGTAATCAGCCCCAGCATTTT. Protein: CASSLSHSNQPQHF. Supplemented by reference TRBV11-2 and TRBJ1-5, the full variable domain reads EAGVAQSPRYKIIEKRQSVAFWCNPISGHATLYWYQQILGQGPKLLIQFQNNGVVDDSQLPKDRFSAERLKGVDSTLKIQPAKLEDSAVYLCASSLSHSNQPQHFGDGTRLSIL.